This T cell receptor beta chain was documented in a study of T cell repertoires in cytomegalovirus infection. Study as a whole: The study used recently identified HLA-C-restricted and well-studied HLA-B-restricted CMV epitopes. Public signatures in TCR beta pointed to CMV infection and matching HLA type.

The germline CDR1 and CDR2 sequences are LNHDA and SQIVND (reference sequence). The CDR3 consists of 14 residues. Each CDR3 protein gets one entry after TCRdb re-called the reads with MiXCR. This sample has about 89,000 distinct CDR3 sequences, with 25% to 30% found just once. General study findings and limits: CMV-specific HLA-C-restricted TCR beta clonotypes dominated the ex vivo response. Accumulated public TCR beta family frequency recognized individuals carrying CMV together with the relevant HLA.

This clonotype appeared once. Antigen unknown. An end of the junction differs from the germline gene, which may be a read error. This TCR came from a human donor in good health (CMV status not recorded). Some clones in this sample may be carry-over from other donors' samples. The rearrangement uses TRBV19 and TRBJ1-1, with 8 bases identical to TRBD1. The sequencing used CD8+ T cells from cultured PBMCs, collected from culture after CMV antigen stimulation. The chain's CDR3 is CVSREDRVTPEAFF. The DNA for the CDR3 is TGTGTCAGTAGGGAGGACAGGGTGACCCCTGAAGCTTTCTTT.